The clone carrying this TCR beta chain was detected once. Its antigen is unknown. V was pared by 4 bases and J by 4 bases, with 16 bases between. This CDR3 region has 15 residues. Germline CDR1 reads SGHAT; CDR2 reads FQNNGV. Sequencing was performed with immunoSEQ multiplex PCR; in TCRdb, only in-frame clones are kept and a portion is missing. Among about 130,000 clones listed, 90% to 95% were seen once. The source of the sample is a study of T cell responses to AZD1222 COVID-19 vaccine. Study as a whole: The analysis combined second doses at about 4 or about 12 weeks.

Study findings and constraints: Donors were largely white British and mainly female; clonal diversity was possibly underestimated. Sampling that yielded the repertoires occurred only after the peak T cell response. Just six AZD1222 recipients tested seropositive at baseline.

The sequence came from an adult in good health. J is TRBJ1-2 and V is TRBV11-2, with a possible D match to TRBD1 (6 bases). The source material was peripheral blood, sampled on day 0 of AZD1222 vaccination. CDR3 loop: CASSSATKGVYGYTF. CDR3 sequence (DNA): TGTGCCAGCAGCTCGGCGACTAAGGGGGTCTATGGCTACACCTTC.